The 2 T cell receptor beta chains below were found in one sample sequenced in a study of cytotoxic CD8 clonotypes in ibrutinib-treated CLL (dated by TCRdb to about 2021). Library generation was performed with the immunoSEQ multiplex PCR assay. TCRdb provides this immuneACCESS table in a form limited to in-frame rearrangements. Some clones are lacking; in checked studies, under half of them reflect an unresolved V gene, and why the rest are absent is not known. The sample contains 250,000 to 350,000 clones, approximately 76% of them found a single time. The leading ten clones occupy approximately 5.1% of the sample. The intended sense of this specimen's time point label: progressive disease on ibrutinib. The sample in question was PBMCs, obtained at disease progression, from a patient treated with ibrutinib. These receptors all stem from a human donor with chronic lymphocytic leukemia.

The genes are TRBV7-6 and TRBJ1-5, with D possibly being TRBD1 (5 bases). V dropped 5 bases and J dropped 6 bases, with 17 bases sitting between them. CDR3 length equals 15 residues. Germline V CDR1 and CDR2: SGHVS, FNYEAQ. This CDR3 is CASSPDRREGQPQHF. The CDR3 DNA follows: TGTGCCAGCAGCCCAGATCGCAGGGAGGGTCAGCCCCAGCATTTT.

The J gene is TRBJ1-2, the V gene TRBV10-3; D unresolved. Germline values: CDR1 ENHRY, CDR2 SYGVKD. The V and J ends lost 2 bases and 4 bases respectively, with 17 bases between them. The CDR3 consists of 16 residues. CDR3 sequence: CAISETRTELTYGYTF. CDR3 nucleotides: TGTGCCATCAGTGAGACGAGGACCGAACTTACCTATGGCTACACCTTC.